A single sample is the source of the 26 T cell receptor beta chains below, sequenced in a study of Ad26.COV2.S vaccination and SARS-CoV-2 variants. Treatment described: some 20 received Ad26.COV2.S at low or high dose, single or two shots; roughly five received placebo; per-sample allocation not given. The study sampled participants on day 63 after the first vaccine or placebo injection. Profiled with immunoSEQ multiplex PCR; TCRdb holds only in-frame clones, not every one. The sample has hundreds of thousands of clones, more than 80% seen once. The material sequenced was peripheral blood, taken in a trial of Ad26.COV2.S vaccine versus placebo. The receptors were sampled from a person aged 18 to 59 who received the Ad26.COV2.S COVID-19 vaccine or a placebo.

This chain uses TRBV7-9 with TRBJ2-1, with 9 bases identical to TRBD1. This CDR3 has 14 amino acids. CDR1 is SEHNR, CDR2 FQNEAQ, per germline (reference sequence). V lost 5 bases to trimming and J lost 6 bases; unmatched junction nucleotides: 5. Here the CDR3 DNA reads TGTGCCAGCAGCACCGGGACAGGGCTCAATGAGCAGTTCTTC. Its translation is CASSTGTGLNEQFF.

The rearrangement links TRBV7-9 to TRBJ1-2; weak D call: TRBD1 (5 bases). With 4 bases removed from V and 5 bases from J, the gap between germline ends came to 11 bases. The CDR3 totals 13 residues. Germline CDR1 and CDR2: SEHNR and FQNEAQ (reference sequence). The CDR3 spells CASSYGGEYGYTF. The CDR3 nucleotides are TGTGCCAGCAGCTACGGGGGAGAGTATGGCTACACCTTC.

The chain couples TRBV6-2 or TRBV6-3 to TRBJ2-7; 8 bases align to TRBD1. The CDR3 is 15 amino acids. Germline CDR1 and CDR2: MNHEY and SVGEGT. V lost 4 bases to trimming and J lost 7 bases; unmatched junction nucleotides: 12. CDR3 protein: CASSFARDRPTEQYF. Written as DNA, the CDR3 is TGTGCCAGCAGTTTCGCAAGGGACAGGCCTACGGAGCAGTACTTC.

CDR3 nucleotides: TGTGCCAGCAGCTTAGTGGTGGGAGGCGAGCAGTACTTC. As protein: CASSLVVGGEQYF. This chain uses TRBV7-8 with TRBJ2-7; TRBD2 might be the D (6 bases). The CDR3 is 13 amino acids. V was clipped by 1 base and J by 6 bases, with 10 bases between them. Looked up from germline, CDR1 is SGHVS and CDR2 is FQNEAQ.

This clone has only a few counts. CDR3 nucleotide sequence: TGTGCCAGCAGTTACCGACAGTGGACTGAAGCTTTCTTT. Translation gives CASSYRQWTEAFF. J is TRBJ1-1 and V is TRBV6-2 or TRBV6-3, with D perhaps matching TRBD1 (5 bases). The CDR3 is 13 amino acids. Germline-derived CDR1 and CDR2 are MNHEY and SVGEGT. Trimming took off 2 bases at V and 5 bases at J, with 9 bases between the two ends.

This clone showed up just once. V is TRBV5-5 and J is TRBJ2-6; D possibly corresponds to TRBD1 (5 bases). Germline V gives CDR1 SGHKS, CDR2 YYEKEE (reference sequence). The CDR3 contains 14 residues. V shed 4 bases and J shed 1 base, with 6 bases lying between them. The CDR3 protein is CASSPGSGANVLTF. CDR3 DNA sequence: TGTGCCAGCAGCCCAGGGTCTGGGGCCAACGTCCTGACTTTC.

The chain couples TRBV27 to TRBJ2-2; D may be TRBD2 (5 bases). This CDR3 contains 19 residues. V was pared by 1 base and J by 0 bases, with 18 bases between. Germline values: CDR1 MNHEY, CDR2 SMNVEV (reference sequence). CDR3 sequence reads: CASSLFPPGLPANTGELFF. The CDR3 nucleotides read TGTGCCAGCAGTTTATTCCCACCCGGACTCCCTGCGAACACCGGGGAGCTGTTTTTT.

A word on this clone: Other DNA sequences in the sample encode the same CDR3. The chain uses TRBV6-5 and TRBJ1-1; no reliable D call. CDR1 MNHEY and CDR2 SVGAGI come from the germline V gene. V was cut by 4 bases and J by 1 base, with 10 bases left in between. The CDR3 is 14 amino acids. The CDR3 sequence: CASSLRTENTEAFF. CDR3 DNA sequence: TGTGCCAGCAGTTTGCGGACGGAGAACACTGAAGCTTTCTTT.

The chain uses TRBV7-2 and TRBJ1-6; 7 bases are shared with TRBD1. Germline-derived CDR1 and CDR2 are SGHTA and FQGNSA. The CDR3 is made up of 14 amino acids. The V gene end was trimmed by 4 bases and the J gene end by 8 bases; junction bases not matched to a gene: 5. The CDR3 reads CASSSGGWDSPLHF. DNA for the CDR3: TGTGCCAGCAGCTCAGGGGGATGGGATTCACCCCTCCACTTT.

The genes are TRBV5-8 and TRBJ2-3; D is undetermined. The CDR3 length is 16 residues. Germline loops: CDR1 SGHTS, CDR2 YDEGEE. Deletions cut 3 bases from V and 0 bases from J, with 14 bases between. CDR3 nucleotide sequence: TGTGCCAGCAGCTCGGGCCGCCTCGGTAGCACAGATACGCAGTATTTT. It codes for CASSSGRLGSTDTQYF.

The J gene is TRBJ1-1, the V gene TRBV3-1 (or the pseudogene TRBV3-2); D unclear. CDR3 length: 12 residues. V lost 4 bases to trimming and J lost 6 bases, with 9 bases between them. Germline V gives CDR1 LGHDT, CDR2 YNNKEL (reference sequence). CDR3 sequence: CASSPRTSEAFF. In DNA form, the CDR3 reads TGTGCCAGCAGCCCAAGAACTTCTGAAGCTTTCTTT.

The chain couples TRBV5-4 to TRBJ1-2; 7 bases are shared with TRBD1. J was trimmed by 4 bases and V by 1 base; bases with no gene match: 13. CDR3 length equals 17 residues. Germline V gives CDR1 SGHNT, CDR2 YYREEE (reference sequence). CDR3 sequence (DNA): TGTGCCAGCAGCTTGTCAGGGACAGCCGGACGGCTCTATGGCTACACCTTC. Amino acid sequence: CASSLSGTAGRLYGYTF.

V is TRBV29-1 and J is TRBJ1-1, with D uncertain. This CDR3 contains 13 residues. V lost 3 bases, J lost 0 bases, and 8 bases lay in between. Germline CDR1 reads SQVTM; CDR2 reads ANQGSEA. The CDR3 sequence: CSVEEFMNTEAFF. CDR3 coding DNA: TGCAGCGTTGAGGAATTTATGAACACTGAAGCTTTCTTT.

The chain is built from TRBV27 and TRBJ1-6; D unclear. This CDR3 has 14 amino acids. Germline V CDR1 and CDR2: MNHEY, SMNVEV (reference sequence). Trimming removed 3 bases from V and 6 bases from J, with 9 bases in between. CDR3 nucleotide sequence: TGTGCCAGCAGTTTCCAGCAAACTAATTCACCCCTCCACTTT. The encoded protein is CASSFQQTNSPLHF.

A word on this clone: This specimen includes other DNA sequences encoding the same CDR3. V gene TRBV18 combines with J gene TRBJ2-7; the D is unclear. The ends were cut back, 6 bases at V and 1 base at J, with 10 bases in the middle. The CDR3 loop spans 13 amino acids. Per the germline V gene, CDR1 is KGHSH and CDR2 is LQKENI. The CDR3 DNA reads TGTGCCAGCTCGCCTGACCGATCCTACGAGCAGTACTTC. Its translation is CASSPDRSYEQYF.

This chain links TRBV2 with TRBJ1-6; unclear D gene. Germline values: CDR1 SNHLY, CDR2 FYNNEI. The CDR3 totals 15 residues. V was trimmed by 4 bases and J by 0 bases, leaving 7 bases between them. The DNA of the CDR3 is TGTGCCAGCAGTGCCGGCAGCTCCTATAATTCACCCCTCCACTTT. This gives the protein CASSAGSSYNSPLHF. Full variable domain (remainder filled in from reference TRBV2 and TRBJ1-6): EPEVTQTPSHQVTQMGQEVILRCVPISNHLYFYWYRQILGQKVEFLVSFYNNEISEKSEIFDDQFSVERPDGSNFTLKIRSTKLEDSAMYFCASSAGSSYNSPLHFGNGTRLTVT.

The chain is built from TRBV11-2 and TRBJ1-4; D is unresolved. The V gene's germline CDR1 is SGHAT and CDR2 FQNNGV. The CDR3 consists of 13 residues. The V gene lost 5 bases and the J gene lost 3 bases, with 7 bases spanning the gap. The chain's CDR3 is CASSRESNEKLFF. The CDR3 DNA reads as TGTGCCAGCAGCCGCGAGTCTAATGAAAAACTGTTTTTT.

V usage is TRBV10-3 and J usage is TRBJ2-7, with a tentative D call TRBD2 (6 bases). Per germline, CDR1 ENHRY and CDR2 SYGVKD. V dropped 8 bases and J dropped 3 bases, with 17 bases sitting between them. This CDR3 contains 14 residues. The CDR3 sequence is CAISAPEGIYEQYF. The CDR3 nucleotides read TGTGCCATCTCCGCTCCGGAGGGAATCTACGAGCAGTACTTC.

The J gene is TRBJ1-3, the V gene TRBV7-2; 7 bases align to TRBD1. This CDR3 is built from 16 residues. V was pared by 4 bases and J by 2 bases, with 8 bases of the junction left unmatched. Germline loops: CDR1 SGHTA, CDR2 FQGNSA. The CDR3 region has the DNA TGTGCCAGCAGCTCGCTACAGGGGATGCCTGGAAACACCATATATTTT. Translating gives CASSSLQGMPGNTIYF.

This clone was counted many times. This chain links TRBV14 with TRBJ2-7; D is perhaps TRBD2 (5 bases). Germline CDR1 SGHDN, CDR2 FVKESK. This CDR3 spans 15 amino acids. The ends were cut back, 0 bases at V and 2 bases at J, with 11 bases in the middle. CDR3 amino acids: CASSQEEGTAYEQYF. The CDR3 nucleotides are TGTGCCAGCAGCCAAGAAGAGGGAACGGCCTACGAGCAGTACTTC.

The J gene is TRBJ2-4, the V gene TRBV19; perhaps TRBD1 as D (6 bases). Trimming left V 11 bases short and J 6 bases short, with 11 bases between. The CDR3 has 11 amino acids. CDR1 LNHDA and CDR2 SQIVND come from the germline V gene (reference sequence). The CDR3: CASRGGNIQYF. Here the CDR3 DNA reads TGTGCCTCCCGAGGGGGAAACATTCAGTACTTC.

As regards this clone: Other DNA sequences of this sample code for an identical CDR3. The chain couples TRBV30 to TRBJ1-5, with D unclear. The V gene lost 1 base and the J gene lost 7 bases, with 8 bases spanning the gap. The CDR3 is 12 residues long. Germline CDR1 GTSNPN, CDR2 SVGIG (reference sequence). CDR3 region: CAWSATGQPQHF. As DNA, the CDR3 is TGTGCCTGGAGTGCAACCGGGCAGCCCCAGCATTTT.

There are a few counts of this clone. The chain carries TRBV7-8 and TRBJ1-1; D might be TRBD1 (6 bases). Deletions cut 7 bases from V and 7 bases from J, with 16 bases between. Germline V CDR1 and CDR2: SGHVS, FQNEAQ. The CDR3 length is 13 residues. The CDR3 spells CASTWGGADEAFF. For the CDR3, the DNA is TGTGCCAGCACCTGGGGGGGGGCGGATGAAGCTTTCTTT.

The chain has TRBV14 and TRBJ1-1; tentatively, D is TRBD1 (5 bases). This CDR3 has 15 amino acids. Trimming removed 4 bases from V and 1 base from J, with 13 bases in between. The germline V gene has CDR1 SGHDN and CDR2 FVKESK. DNA of the CDR3: TGTGCCAGCAGCCGTATTGGGGGGTCGAACACTGAAGCTTTCTTT. Translated: CASSRIGGSNTEAFF.

This chain links TRBV19 with TRBJ1-5; 7 bases fit TRBD1. V lost 6 bases, J lost 3 bases, and 8 bases stayed unmatched. From germline, CDR1 is LNHDA and CDR2 SQIVND (reference sequence). CDR3 length: 15 amino acids. The CDR3 DNA is TGTGCCAGTAGGGGGGGTGGACAGGACAATCAGCCCCAGCATTTT. Its protein product is CASRGGGQDNQPQHF.

The chain links TRBV19 to TRBJ1-2, with 7 positions matching TRBD1. This CDR3 spans 14 amino acids. Losses at the gene ends were 4 bases for V and 3 bases for J; bases not matched to a gene: 5. Looked up from germline, CDR1 is LNHDA and CDR2 is SQIVND (reference sequence). The CDR3, as DNA: TGTGCCAGTAGTACCCGGGACAGCTACTATGGCTACACCTTC. It is translated as CASSTRDSYYGYTF.